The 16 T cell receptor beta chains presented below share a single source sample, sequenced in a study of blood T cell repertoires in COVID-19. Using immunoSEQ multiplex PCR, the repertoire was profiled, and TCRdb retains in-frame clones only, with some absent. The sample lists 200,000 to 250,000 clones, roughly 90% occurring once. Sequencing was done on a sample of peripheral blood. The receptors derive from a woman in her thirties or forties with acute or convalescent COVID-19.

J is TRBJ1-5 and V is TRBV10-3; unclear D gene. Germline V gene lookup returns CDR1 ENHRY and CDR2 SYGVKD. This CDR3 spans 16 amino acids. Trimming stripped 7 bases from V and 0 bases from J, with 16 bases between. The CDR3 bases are TGTGCCATCAATGACGGACGGGGAACTAGCAATCAGCCCCAGCATTTT. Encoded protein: CAINDGRGTSNQPQHF.

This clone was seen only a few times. The CDR3 protein is CASSVGEGQPQHF. As DNA, the CDR3 is TGTGCCAGCAGCGTAGGGGAGGGGCAGCCCCAGCATTTT. The V call is TRBV9, the J call TRBJ1-5; weak D call: TRBD1 (5 bases). The germline V and J ends were trimmed by 0 bases and 7 bases, with 8 bases remaining between them. Per germline, CDR1 SGDLS and CDR2 YYNGEE. This CDR3 has 13 amino acids.

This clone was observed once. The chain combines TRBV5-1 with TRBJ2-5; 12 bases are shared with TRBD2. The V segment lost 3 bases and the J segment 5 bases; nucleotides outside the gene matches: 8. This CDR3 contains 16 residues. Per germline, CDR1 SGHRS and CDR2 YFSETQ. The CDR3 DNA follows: TGCGCCAGCAGCTCTAGCGGGGGGGCCCTTGCGGAGACCCAGTACTTC. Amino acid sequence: CASSSSGGALAETQYF.

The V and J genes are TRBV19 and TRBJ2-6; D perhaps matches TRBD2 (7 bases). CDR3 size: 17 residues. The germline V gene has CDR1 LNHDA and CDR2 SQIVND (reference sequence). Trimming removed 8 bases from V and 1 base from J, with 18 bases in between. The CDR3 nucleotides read TGTGCCAGTGGGGGGGCAGGGACCCTGTCTGGGGCCAACGTCCTGACTTTC. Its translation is CASGGAGTLSGANVLTF.

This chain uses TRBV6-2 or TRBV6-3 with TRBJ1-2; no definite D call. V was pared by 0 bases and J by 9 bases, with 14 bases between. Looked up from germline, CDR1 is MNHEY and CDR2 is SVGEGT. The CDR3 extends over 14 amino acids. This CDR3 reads CASSYSKSGRRYTF. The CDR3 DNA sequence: TGTGCCAGCAGTTACTCGAAAAGCGGCCGGCGCTACACCTTC.

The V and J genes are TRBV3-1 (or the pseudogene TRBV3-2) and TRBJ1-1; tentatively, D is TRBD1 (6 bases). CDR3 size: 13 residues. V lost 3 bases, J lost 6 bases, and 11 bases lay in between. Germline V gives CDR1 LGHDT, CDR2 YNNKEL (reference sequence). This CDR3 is CASSQTNRAEAFF. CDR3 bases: TGTGCCAGCAGCCAGACAAACAGGGCTGAAGCTTTCTTT.

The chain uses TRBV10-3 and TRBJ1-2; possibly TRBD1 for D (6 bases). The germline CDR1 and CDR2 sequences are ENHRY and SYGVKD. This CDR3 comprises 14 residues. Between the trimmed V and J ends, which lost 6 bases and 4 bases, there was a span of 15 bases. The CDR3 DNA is TGTGCCATCAGGGACGGACGGGGGGCCTATGGCTACACCTTC. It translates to CAIRDGRGAYGYTF.

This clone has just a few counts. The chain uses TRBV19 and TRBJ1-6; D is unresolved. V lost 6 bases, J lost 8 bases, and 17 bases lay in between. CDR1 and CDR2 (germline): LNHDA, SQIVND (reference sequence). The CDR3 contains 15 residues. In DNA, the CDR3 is TGTGCCAGTAGGAGGTCTGTTATCGGTGATTCACCCCTCCACTTT. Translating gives CASRRSVIGDSPLHF.

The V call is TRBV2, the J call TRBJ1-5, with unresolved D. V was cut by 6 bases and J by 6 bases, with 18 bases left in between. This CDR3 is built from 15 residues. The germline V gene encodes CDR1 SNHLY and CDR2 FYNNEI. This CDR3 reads CASRPGFQAGQPQHF. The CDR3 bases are TGTGCCAGCAGACCGGGCTTTCAGGCGGGTCAGCCCCAGCATTTT. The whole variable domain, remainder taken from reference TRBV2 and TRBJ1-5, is EPEVTQTPSHQVTQMGQEVILRCVPISNHLYFYWYRQILGQKVEFLVSFYNNEISEKSEIFDDQFSVERPDGSNFTLKIRSTKLEDSAMYFCASRPGFQAGQPQHFGDGTRLSIL.

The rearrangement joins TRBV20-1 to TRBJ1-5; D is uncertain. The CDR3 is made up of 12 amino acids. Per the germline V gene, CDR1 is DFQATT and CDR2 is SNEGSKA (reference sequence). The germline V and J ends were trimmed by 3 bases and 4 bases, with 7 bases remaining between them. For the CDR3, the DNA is TGCAGTGCTAGTTCAGAAAATCAGCCCCAGCATTTT. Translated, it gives CSASSENQPQHF.

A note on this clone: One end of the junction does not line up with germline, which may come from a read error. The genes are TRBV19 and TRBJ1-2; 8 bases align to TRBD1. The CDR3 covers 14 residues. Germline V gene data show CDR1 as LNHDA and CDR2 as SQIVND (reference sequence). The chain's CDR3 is CASSIGTGNYGYTF. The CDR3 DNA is TGTGCCAGTAGCATAGGGACAGGCAACTATGGCTACACCTTC. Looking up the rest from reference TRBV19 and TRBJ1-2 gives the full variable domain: DGGITQSPKYLFRKEGQNVTLSCEQNLNHDAMYWYRQDPGQGLRLIYYSQIVNDFQKGDIAEGYSVSREKKESFPLTVTSAQKNPTAFYLCASSIGTGNYGYTFGSGTRLTVV.

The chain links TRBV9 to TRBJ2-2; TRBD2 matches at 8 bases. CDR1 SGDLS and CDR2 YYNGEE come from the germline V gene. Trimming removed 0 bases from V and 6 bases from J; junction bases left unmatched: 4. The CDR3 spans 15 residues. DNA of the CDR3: TGTGCCAGCAGCGTAGCGTCTAGCGGGTCCGGGGAGCTGTTTTTT. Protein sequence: CASSVASSGSGELFF.

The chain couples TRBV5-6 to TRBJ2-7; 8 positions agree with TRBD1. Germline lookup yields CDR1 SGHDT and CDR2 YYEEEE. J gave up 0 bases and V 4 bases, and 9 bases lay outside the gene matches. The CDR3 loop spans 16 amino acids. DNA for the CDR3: TGTGCCAGCAGCCGGGGACCTACAGGGGGCTCCTACGAGCAGTACGTC. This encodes CASSRGPTGGSYEQYV.

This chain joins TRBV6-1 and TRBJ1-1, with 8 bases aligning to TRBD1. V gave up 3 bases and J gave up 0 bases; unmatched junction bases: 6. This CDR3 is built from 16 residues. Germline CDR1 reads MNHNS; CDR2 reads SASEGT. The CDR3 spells CASSEVQGAMNTEAFF. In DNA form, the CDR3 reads TGTGCCAGCAGTGAGGTGCAGGGGGCGATGAACACTGAAGCTTTCTTT.

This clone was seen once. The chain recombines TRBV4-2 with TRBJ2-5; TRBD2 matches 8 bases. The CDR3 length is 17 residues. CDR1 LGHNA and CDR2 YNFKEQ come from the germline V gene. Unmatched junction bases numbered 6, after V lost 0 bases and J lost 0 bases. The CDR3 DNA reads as TGTGCCAGCAGCCAAGATGGGGCGGGAGGCCACCAAGAGACCCAGTACTTC. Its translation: CASSQDGAGGHQETQYF.

The CDR3 nucleotides read TGTGCCAGCAGCTTCGGGACAGGGGAGTTGGGACCCCTCCACTTT. As protein: CASSFGTGELGPLHF. The chain joins TRBV5-5 to TRBJ1-6, with 10 positions matching TRBD1. From germline, CDR1 is SGHKS and CDR2 YYEKEE (reference sequence). The CDR3 has 15 amino acids. J gave up 12 bases and V 2 bases, and 8 bases lay outside the gene matches.